This TCR beta chain comes out of a study of shared clonotypes between healthy human individuals. About the study: Every donor yielded three CD4 naive, three CD4 memory, two CD8 naive and one CD8 memory plate.

In regard to this clone: Its target is unknown.

The V and J ends lost 6 bases and 5 bases, in that order; junction bases with no gene match: 0. The CDR3 is 10 amino acids. Germline V gives CDR1 SQVTM, CDR2 ANQGSEA. Generated by immunoSEQ multiplex PCR, the TCRdb table keeps only in-frame clones and is missing some. The sample lists about 2 million clones; 90% to 95% were seen once. Study-level results: Estimated clonotype richness was generally higher in naive than memory subsets. Some clonotypes were shared by all four sorted-subset donors, while others were not shared. The non-shared ones had lower generation probabilities than the shared ones.

This clonotype originated in a man between 18 and 35 years old in good health. Sample: naive CD4+ T cells sorted from blood. This sample's subset: CD45RA+ positively selected. This chain uses TRBV29-1 with TRBJ2-5; 7 bases align to TRBD1. The CDR3 protein is CSVDRETQYF. CDR3 bases: TGCAGCGTGGACAGGGAGACCCAGTACTTC.